This TCR beta chain was identified during a study of shared clonotypes between healthy human individuals (dated by TCRdb to the early 2020s). In terms of the full investigation: A couple of women and a few men aged 18 to 49 years were included in the cohort. To estimate repertoire size and how much clonotype sharing occurs between individuals, the study deeply sequenced the blood TCR repertoires of roughly 5 healthy adults. To increase sequencing depth and limit assay-specific biases, TCR repertoire library preparation and sequencing were carried out by different laboratories using diverse techniques. Per donor, three plates each were used for CD4 naive and CD4 memory, two for CD8 naive, and one for CD8 memory. Each donor's leukapheresis produced roughly between roughly 0.94 and 9.5 billion PBMCs.

Beyond this particular receptor, the publication reports: Higher generation probabilities were observed for clonotypes shared by all four sorted-subset donors than for non-shared clonotypes. Naive subsets generally had larger estimated clonotype richness than memory subsets did. Even with the large sequencing depth, rarefaction of the sorted-subset datasets indicated that sequencing was incomplete. Pairwise subsampling led to the expectation that sequencing depth would affect the degree of clonotype sharing among donors. Because the study included only a small number of donors, the genetic and exposure-history diversity represented was limited. Across a few donors, around 5.4% of naive CD4, roughly 3.5% of naive CD8, 2% to 2.5% of memory CD4, and approximately 0.42% of memory CD8 clonotypes were shared. Sampling was restricted to blood, and TCR repertoires in tissue are likely to differ from TCR repertoires in blood.

Healthy HIV-negative adults with no recently reported acute infections or vaccinations were included as donors. Every donor was a Caucasian adult residing in Nashville, Tennessee, USA. CD4+ T cells were enriched through magnetic negative selection, after which naive cells were positively selected on CD45RA and the remaining negative fraction served as the memory subset. Blood was collected by leukapheresis, and PBMCs were isolated by Ficoll-Histopaque density gradient centrifugation and then cryopreserved in liquid nitrogen vapor phase. Analytical flow cytometry was used to check the purity and quantity of every magnetically sorted T cell population. From each sorted fraction, genomic DNA was isolated and quantified by UV absorbance on a Nanodrop 2000c. V is cut by 3 bases and J by 0 bases, and the space between the germline ends is 18 bases. From the cysteine through the phenylalanine, the CDR3 covers 18 amino acids. Of all the DNA, just the CDR3 is kept, 54 bases in frame from base 1. CDR1 and CDR2 were assigned from the germline V gene as KGHSH and LQKENI.

For this clone: The clone's antigen remains unknown. No base qualities exist here, and no much larger clone lies one base off it.

TCR CDR3 regions were amplified from genomic DNA by multiplex PCR using the deep immunoSEQ assay. Extracted genomic DNA from each cell subset was spread evenly across all wells of several immunoSEQ 96-well plates, with each plate serving as a replicate. Each replicate PCR for sorted subsets received roughly 0.2 ug genomic DNA, equal to tens of thousands of T cell genomes. Purified libraries were measured with a Qubit 3.0 fluorometer, size-checked on a Bioanalyzer 2100, and measured again with the KAPA Library Quantification kit. A separate single-read 150-cycle Illumina NextSeq 550 flow cell was used to sequence each immunoSEQ 96-well plate. Per the source publication's procedure: Because the immunoSEQ output included only junctional sequences and no quality scores, the filtering could not be the same as the filtering used for full-length reads. To assign V/J genes and CDR3, sequences were annotated against IMGT germline references using PyIR, a Python wrapper for IgBLAST v1.9. Reads were removed for weak V/J assignments (E-value above 1e-6), missing CDR3, stop codons, out-of-frame junctions, or ambiguous translated residues. A V3J clonotype was defined by an identical inferred V gene, J gene, and CDR3 amino acid sequence. Percentage overlap between repertoires was calculated by dividing the number of shared unique clonotypes by the size of the smaller repertoire. Richness of each repertoire was evaluated using RTK rarefaction, the Chao1 estimator, and Recon v2.1 estimates of unobserved clonotypes. Generation probabilities for all TCRbeta clonotypes obtained by the gDNA method from a handful of donors were computed using OLGA. As stored in TCRdb, this immuneACCESS dataset retains in-frame rearrangements with V and J assigned. A fraction of the clones does not appear; measured against another copy, unresolved V genes explain less than half of the discrepancy, and the remainder lacks a known reason. That table supplies the V and J calls and clone size; D and trimming were determined from the DNA. The sample data list some 1.4 million clones, and approximately 97% of these were observed just once. The ten largest account for roughly 1.2% of the sample.

Recombination linked TRBV18 to TRBJ1-5; TRBD1 is a possible D gene, resting on 6 matching bases. Sequencing input: naive CD4+ T cells sorted from blood. Interpreted using the paper, the cell subset or site label stands for: CD45RA+ positively selected. This TCR came from a man under 40 in good health. CDR3 loop: CASSPRPLDSDSNQPQHF. The sequenced DNA: TGTGCCAGCTCACCTCGACCGTTGGACAGTGATAGCAATCAGCCCCAGCATTTT.